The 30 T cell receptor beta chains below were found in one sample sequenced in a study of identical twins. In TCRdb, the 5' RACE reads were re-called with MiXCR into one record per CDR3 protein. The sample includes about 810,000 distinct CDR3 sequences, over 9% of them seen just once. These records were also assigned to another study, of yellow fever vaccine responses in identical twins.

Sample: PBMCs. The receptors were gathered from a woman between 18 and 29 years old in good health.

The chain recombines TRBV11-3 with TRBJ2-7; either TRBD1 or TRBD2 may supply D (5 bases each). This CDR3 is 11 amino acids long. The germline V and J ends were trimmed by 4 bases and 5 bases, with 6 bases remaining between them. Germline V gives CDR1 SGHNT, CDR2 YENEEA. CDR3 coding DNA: TGTGCCAGCAGCTGGGACGACGAGCAGTACTTC. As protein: CASSWDDEQYF. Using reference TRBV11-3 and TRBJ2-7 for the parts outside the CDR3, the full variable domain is EAGVVQSPRYKIIEKKQPVAFWCNPISGHNTLYWYLQNLGQGPELLIRYENEEAVDDSQLPKDRFSAERLKGVDSTLKIQPAELGDSAVYLCASSWDDEQYFGPGTRLTVT.

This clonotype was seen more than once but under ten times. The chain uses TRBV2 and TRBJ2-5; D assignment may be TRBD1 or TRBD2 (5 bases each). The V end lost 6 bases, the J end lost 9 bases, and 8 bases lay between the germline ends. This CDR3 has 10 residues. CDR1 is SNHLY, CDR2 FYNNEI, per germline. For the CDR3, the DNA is TGTGCCAGCAGACGGGACCCCCAGTACTTC. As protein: CASRRDPQYF.

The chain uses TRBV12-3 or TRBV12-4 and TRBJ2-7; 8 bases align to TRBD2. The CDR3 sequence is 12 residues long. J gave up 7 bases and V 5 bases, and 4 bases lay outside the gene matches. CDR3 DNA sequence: TGTGCCAGCAGTGGTCGGGGGGGGGAGCAGTACTTC. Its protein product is CASSGRGGEQYF.

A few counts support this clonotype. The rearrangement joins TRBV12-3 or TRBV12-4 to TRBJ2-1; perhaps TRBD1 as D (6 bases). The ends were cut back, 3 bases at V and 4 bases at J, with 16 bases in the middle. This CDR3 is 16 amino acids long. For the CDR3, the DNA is TGTGCCAGCAGTTTTTTCCGGACAGCAGGATACAATGAGCAGTTCTTC. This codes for CASSFFRTAGYNEQFF.

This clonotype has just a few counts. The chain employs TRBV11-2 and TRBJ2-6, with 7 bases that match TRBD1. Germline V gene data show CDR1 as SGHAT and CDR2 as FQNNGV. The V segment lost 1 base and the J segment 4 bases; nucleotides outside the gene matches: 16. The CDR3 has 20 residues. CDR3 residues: CASSLGPLGRGREGANVLTF. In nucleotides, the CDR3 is TGTGCCAGCAGCTTAGGTCCCTTAGGAAGGGGGCGCGAAGGGGCCAACGTCCTGACTTTC.

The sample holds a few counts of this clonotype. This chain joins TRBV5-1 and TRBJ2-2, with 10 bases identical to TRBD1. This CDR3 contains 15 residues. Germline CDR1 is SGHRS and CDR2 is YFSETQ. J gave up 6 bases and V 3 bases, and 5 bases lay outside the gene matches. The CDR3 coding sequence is TGCGCCAGCAGCTACGGACAGGGGGATGCCGGGGAGCTGTTTTTT. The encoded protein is CASSYGQGDAGELFF.

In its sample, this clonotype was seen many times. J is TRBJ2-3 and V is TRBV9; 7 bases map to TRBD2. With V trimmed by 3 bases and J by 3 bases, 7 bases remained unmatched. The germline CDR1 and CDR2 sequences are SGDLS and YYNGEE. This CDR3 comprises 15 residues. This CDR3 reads CASSAGLGGTDTQYF. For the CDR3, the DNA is TGTGCCAGCAGCGCCGGACTAGGTGGGACAGATACGCAGTATTTT.

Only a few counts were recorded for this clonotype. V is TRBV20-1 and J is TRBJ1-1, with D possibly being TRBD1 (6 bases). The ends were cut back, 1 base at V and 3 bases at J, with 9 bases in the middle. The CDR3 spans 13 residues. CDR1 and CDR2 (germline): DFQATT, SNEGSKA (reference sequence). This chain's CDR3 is CSARGGRDTEAFF. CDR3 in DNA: TGCAGTGCTAGAGGGGGGCGGGACACTGAAGCTTTCTTT.

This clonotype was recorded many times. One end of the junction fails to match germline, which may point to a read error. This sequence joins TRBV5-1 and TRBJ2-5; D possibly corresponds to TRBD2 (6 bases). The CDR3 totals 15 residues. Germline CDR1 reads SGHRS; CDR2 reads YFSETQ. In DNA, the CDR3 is TGTGCCAGCAGTTTATTTGGAGGGGACCAAGAGACCCAGTACTTC. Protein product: CASSLFGGDQETQYF.

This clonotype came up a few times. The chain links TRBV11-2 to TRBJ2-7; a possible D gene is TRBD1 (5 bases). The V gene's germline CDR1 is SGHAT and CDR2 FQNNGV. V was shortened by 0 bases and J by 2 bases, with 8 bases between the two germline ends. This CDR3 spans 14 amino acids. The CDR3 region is CASSLDTGTYEQYV. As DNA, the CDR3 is TGTGCCAGCAGCTTAGATACAGGAACCTACGAGCAGTACGTC.

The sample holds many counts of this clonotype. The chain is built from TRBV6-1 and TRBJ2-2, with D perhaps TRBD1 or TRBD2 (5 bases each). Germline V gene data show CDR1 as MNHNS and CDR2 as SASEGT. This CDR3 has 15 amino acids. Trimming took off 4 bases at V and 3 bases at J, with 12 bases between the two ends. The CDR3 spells CASSGRDPDTGELFF. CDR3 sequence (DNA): TGTGCCAGCAGTGGACGGGACCCCGACACCGGGGAGCTGTTTTTT.

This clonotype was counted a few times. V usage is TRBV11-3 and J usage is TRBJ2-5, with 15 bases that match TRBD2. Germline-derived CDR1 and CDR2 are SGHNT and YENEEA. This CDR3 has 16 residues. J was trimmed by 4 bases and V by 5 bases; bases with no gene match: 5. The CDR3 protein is CASSAGLAGGRETQYF. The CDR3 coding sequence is TGTGCCAGCAGCGCGGGACTAGCGGGAGGTAGAGAGACCCAGTACTTC.

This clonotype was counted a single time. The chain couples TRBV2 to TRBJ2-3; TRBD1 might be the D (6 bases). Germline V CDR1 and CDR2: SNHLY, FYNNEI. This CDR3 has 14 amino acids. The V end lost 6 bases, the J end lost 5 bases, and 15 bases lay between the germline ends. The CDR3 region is CASSLQGLEDTQYF. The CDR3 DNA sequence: TGTGCCAGCAGCCTACAGGGATTGGAAGATACGCAGTATTTT. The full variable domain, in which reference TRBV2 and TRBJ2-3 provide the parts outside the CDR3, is EPEVTQTPSHQVTQMGQEVILRCVPISNHLYFYWYRQILGQKVEFLVSFYNNEISEKSEIFDDQFSVERPDGSNFTLKIRSTKLEDSAMYFCASSLQGLEDTQYFGPGTRLTVL.

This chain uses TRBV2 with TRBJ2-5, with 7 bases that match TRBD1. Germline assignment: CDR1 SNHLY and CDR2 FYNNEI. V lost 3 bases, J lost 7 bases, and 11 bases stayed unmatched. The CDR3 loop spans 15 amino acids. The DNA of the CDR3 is TGTGCCAGCAGTGAGGGGCAGGGGGTGTATGGGACCCAGTACTTC. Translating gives CASSEGQGVYGTQYF.

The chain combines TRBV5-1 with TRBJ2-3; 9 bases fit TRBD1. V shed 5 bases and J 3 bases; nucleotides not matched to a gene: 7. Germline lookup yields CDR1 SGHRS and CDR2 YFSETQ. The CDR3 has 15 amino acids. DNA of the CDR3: TGCGCCAGCAGTTATACAGGGGGCTGGACAGATACGCAGTATTTT. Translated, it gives CASSYTGGWTDTQYF.

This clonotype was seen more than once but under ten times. The CDR3 DNA reads TGCAGCGTTGAAGATCTCCCGTGGACTAGCAAAGAGACCCAGTACTTC. Residues: CSVEDLPWTSKETQYF. The rearrangement links TRBV29-1 to TRBJ2-5, with 8 bases fitting TRBD2. CDR1 and CDR2 from the germline V gene are SQVTM and ANQGSEA. The CDR3 runs to 16 residues. V lost 0 bases, J lost 3 bases, and 9 bases stayed unmatched.

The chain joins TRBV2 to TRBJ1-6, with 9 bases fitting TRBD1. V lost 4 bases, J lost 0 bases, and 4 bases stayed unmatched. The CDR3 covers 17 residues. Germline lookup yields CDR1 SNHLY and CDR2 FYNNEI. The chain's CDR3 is CASSAGTGSSYNSPLHF. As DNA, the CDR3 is TGTGCCAGCAGTGCCGGGACAGGGAGCTCCTATAATTCACCCCTCCACTTT.

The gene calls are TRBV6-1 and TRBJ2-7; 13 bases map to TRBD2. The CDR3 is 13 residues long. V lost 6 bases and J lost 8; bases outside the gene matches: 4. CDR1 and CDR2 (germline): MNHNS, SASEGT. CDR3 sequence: CASRGGTSGKQYF. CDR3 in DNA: TGTGCCAGCAGAGGGGGGACTAGCGGGAAGCAGTACTTC.

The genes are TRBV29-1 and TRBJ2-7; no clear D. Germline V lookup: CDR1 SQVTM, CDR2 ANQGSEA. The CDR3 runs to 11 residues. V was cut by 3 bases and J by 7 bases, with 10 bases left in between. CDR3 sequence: CSVEVNREQYF. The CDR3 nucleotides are TGCAGCGTTGAGGTAAACAGAGAGCAGTACTTC.

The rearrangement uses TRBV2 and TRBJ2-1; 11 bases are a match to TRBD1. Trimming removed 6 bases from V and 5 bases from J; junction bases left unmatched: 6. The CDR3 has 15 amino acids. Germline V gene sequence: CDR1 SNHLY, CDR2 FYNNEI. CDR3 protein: CASRPGQGVNNEQFF. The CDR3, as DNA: TGTGCCAGCAGACCGGGACAGGGGGTAAACAATGAGCAGTTCTTC.

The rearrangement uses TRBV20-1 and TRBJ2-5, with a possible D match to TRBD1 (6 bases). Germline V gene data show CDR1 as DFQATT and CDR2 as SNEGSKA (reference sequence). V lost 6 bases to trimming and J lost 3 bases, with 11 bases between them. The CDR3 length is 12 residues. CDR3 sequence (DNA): TGCAGTGCCTTACGGACAGAAGAGACCCAGTACTTC. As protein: CSALRTEETQYF.

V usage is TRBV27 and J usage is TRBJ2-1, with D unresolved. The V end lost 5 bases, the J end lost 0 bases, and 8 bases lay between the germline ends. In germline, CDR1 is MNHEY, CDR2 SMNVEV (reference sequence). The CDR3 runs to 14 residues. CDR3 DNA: TGTGCCAGCAGTCCCCAGCGCTCCTACAATGAGCAGTTCTTC. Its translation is CASSPQRSYNEQFF.

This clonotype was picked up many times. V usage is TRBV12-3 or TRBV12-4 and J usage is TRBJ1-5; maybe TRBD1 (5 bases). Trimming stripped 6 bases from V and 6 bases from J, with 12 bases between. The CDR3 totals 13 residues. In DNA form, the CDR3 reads TGTGCCAGCAGCCTACAGGAGGCTCAGCCCCAGCATTTT. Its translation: CASSLQEAQPQHF.

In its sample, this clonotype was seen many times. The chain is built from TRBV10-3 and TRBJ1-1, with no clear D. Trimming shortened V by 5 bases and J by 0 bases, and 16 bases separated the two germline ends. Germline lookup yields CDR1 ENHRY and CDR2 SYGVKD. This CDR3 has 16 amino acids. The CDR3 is CAISSSFKPVNTEAFF. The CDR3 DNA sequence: TGTGCCATCAGTTCGTCGTTCAAGCCGGTGAACACTGAAGCTTTCTTT.

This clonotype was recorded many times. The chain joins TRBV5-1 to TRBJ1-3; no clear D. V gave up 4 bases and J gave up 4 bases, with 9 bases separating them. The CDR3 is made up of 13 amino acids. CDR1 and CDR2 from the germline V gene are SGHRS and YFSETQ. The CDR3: CASSSDTGNTIYF. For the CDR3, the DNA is TGCGCCAGCAGCAGCGACACCGGAAACACCATATATTTT.

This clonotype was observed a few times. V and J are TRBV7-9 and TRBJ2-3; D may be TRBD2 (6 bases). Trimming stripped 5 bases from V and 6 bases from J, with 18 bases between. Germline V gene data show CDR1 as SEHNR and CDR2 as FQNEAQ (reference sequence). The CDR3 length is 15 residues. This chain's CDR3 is CASSPGATSSDTQYF. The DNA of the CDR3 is TGTGCCAGCAGCCCCGGGGCGACTAGTTCGGATACGCAGTATTTT.

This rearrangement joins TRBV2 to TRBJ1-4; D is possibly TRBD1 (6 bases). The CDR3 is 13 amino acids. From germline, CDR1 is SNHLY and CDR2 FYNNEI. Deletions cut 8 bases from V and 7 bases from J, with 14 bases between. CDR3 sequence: CASSQGVTEKLFF. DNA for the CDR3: TGTGCCAGCTCACAGGGTGTGACTGAAAAACTGTTTTTT. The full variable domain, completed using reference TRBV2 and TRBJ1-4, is EPEVTQTPSHQVTQMGQEVILRCVPISNHLYFYWYRQILGQKVEFLVSFYNNEISEKSEIFDDQFSVERPDGSNFTLKIRSTKLEDSAMYFCASSQGVTEKLFFGSGTQLSVL.

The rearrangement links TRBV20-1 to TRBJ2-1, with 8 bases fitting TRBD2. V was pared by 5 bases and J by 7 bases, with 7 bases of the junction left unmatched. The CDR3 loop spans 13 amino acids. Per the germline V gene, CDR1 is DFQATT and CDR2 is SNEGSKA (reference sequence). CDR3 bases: TGCAGTGCTCACAGCGGGAGTATGAATGAGCAGTTCTTC. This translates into CSAHSGSMNEQFF.

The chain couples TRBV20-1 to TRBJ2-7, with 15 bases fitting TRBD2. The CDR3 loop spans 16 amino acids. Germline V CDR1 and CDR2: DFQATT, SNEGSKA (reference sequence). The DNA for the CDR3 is TGCAGCCCGGGACTAGCGGGGGGCCTACAAGACTACGAGCAGTACGTC. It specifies CSPGLAGGLQDYEQYV.

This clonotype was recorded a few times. CDR3 bases: TGTGCCAGCATACAGGGCCAGGGAGGCAATGAGCAGTTCTTC. Translation gives CASIQGQGGNEQFF. The chain carries TRBV12-3 or TRBV12-4 and TRBJ2-1, with D perhaps assigned TRBD1 or TRBD2 (6 bases each). The ends were cut back, 7 bases at V and 6 bases at J, with 16 bases in the middle. The CDR3 loop spans 14 amino acids.